The clone carrying this TCR beta chain was seen at least ten times. Antigen: not known. The sample belongs to a study of T cell repertoires in cytomegalovirus infection. Study outcomes and limitations: People with CMV and the relevant HLA were identified by cumulative public TCR beta family frequency.

V lost 4 bases, J lost 5 bases, and 11 bases lay in between. CDR1 MGHRA and CDR2 YSYEKL come from the germline V gene. The CDR3 is made up of 13 amino acids. MiXCR, applied by TCRdb to the reads, yields one record per CDR3 protein. The sample yields about 490,000 distinct CDR3 sequences, roughly 12% seen once. Sequencing input: PBMCs. The rearrangement uses TRBV4-1 and TRBJ1-1; a weak D match, TRBD1 (5 bases). The TCR comes from a human donor in good health (CMV status not recorded). Some clones in this sample may be carry-over from other donors' samples. CDR3 coding DNA: TGCGCCAGCAGCCGGACGGGGGATACTGAAGCTTTCTTT. Amino acid sequence: CASSRTGDTEAFF.